Listed here are 32 T cell receptor beta chains from one sample, sequenced in a study of a mutant IDH1 vaccine in newly diagnosed glioma (dated by TCRdb to the early 2020s). Their specific antigens are unknown. Libraries were made using the immunoSEQ multiplex PCR assay. TCRdb obtained this table from immuneACCESS and retained in-frame rearrangements with V and J assigned. These tables miss some clones; where compared with another copy, unresolved V genes account for less than half of the shortfall, and the remainder is unexplained. The sample table shows roughly 30,000 clones, and about four fifths are seen once. The top ten clones comprise around 30% of the sample. Taken with the paper, the label for time point translates to: week 47, end of study. Each vaccine dose was 300 ug of a 20-mer mutant IDH1 peptide in Montanide, given subcutaneously with topical imiquimod. The sequencing here drew on PBMCs, taken from a glioma patient whose treatment included an IDH1 peptide vaccine. The receptors originated from a man aged 30 to 39 with glioma.

The chain links TRBV7-9 to TRBJ1-2; D uncertain. Germline-derived CDR1 and CDR2 are SEHNR and FQNEAQ (reference sequence). Trimming shortened V by 5 bases and J by 8 bases, and 21 bases separated the two germline ends. The CDR3 spans 15 residues. This CDR3 reads CASSRPTDYLRGYTF. The CDR3 nucleotides read TGTGCCAGCAGCCGTCCCACAGATTACCTCCGCGGCTACACCTTC.

The chain links TRBV9 to TRBJ2-7; 11 positions match TRBD2. Germline V lookup: CDR1 SGDLS, CDR2 YYNGEE. The CDR3 length is 15 residues. Losses at the gene ends were 1 base for V and 0 bases for J; bases not matched to a gene: 0. As DNA, the CDR3 is TGTGCCAGCAGCGTACTAGCGGGGGGCTCCTACGAGCAGTACTTC. Translation: CASSVLAGGSYEQYF.

Only one count was recorded for this clone. The chain couples TRBV30 to TRBJ2-1; D is undetermined. The length of the CDR3 is 11 residues. The germline gives CDR1 GTSNPN, CDR2 SVGIG (reference sequence). Trimming removed 0 bases at V and 8 bases at J, with 5 bases between. DNA of the CDR3: TGTGCCTGGAGTGTGGGCCATGAGCAGTTCTTC. This translates into CAWSVGHEQFF.

The rearrangement joins TRBV16 to TRBJ2-7; tentative D call: TRBD1 (6 bases). CDR1 and CDR2 from the germline V gene are KGHSY and FQNENV. The germline V and J ends were trimmed by 0 bases and 6 bases, with 15 bases remaining between them. This CDR3 spans 15 amino acids. CDR3: CASSQSMTGPGEQYF. CDR3 DNA: TGTGCCAGCAGCCAATCGATGACAGGCCCCGGCGAGCAGTACTTC.

The rearrangement links TRBV5-4 to TRBJ2-3, with 10 bases fitting TRBD1. Trimming at V came to 3 bases and at J to 7 bases, leaving 8 bases not matched to a gene. The length of the CDR3 is 15 residues. Germline V gene lookup returns CDR1 SGHNT and CDR2 YYREEE (reference sequence). Written as DNA, the CDR3 is TGTGCCAGCAGCTCACCGGGACAGGGGTTTAATACGCAGTATTTT. Translated: CASSSPGQGFNTQYF.

In this sample, this clone turned up once. The chain links TRBV11-2 to TRBJ1-1; unclear D gene. The germline gives CDR1 SGHAT, CDR2 FQNNGV. This CDR3 region has 14 residues. The V end was cut by 4 bases, the J end by 1 base, with 10 bases between. This CDR3 reads CASSSRGQNTEAFF. CDR3 DNA sequence: TGTGCCAGCAGCTCGAGAGGGCAGAACACTGAAGCTTTCTTT. Filled out from reference TRBV11-2 and TRBJ1-1, the complete variable domain reads EAGVAQSPRYKIIEKRQSVAFWCNPISGHATLYWYQQILGQGPKLLIQFQNNGVVDDSQLPKDRFSAERLKGVDSTLKIQPAKLEDSAVYLCASSSRGQNTEAFFGQGTRLTVV.

The rearrangement uses TRBV6-5 and TRBJ1-1; maybe TRBD1 (5 bases). This CDR3 has 16 amino acids. The V end was cut by 2 bases, the J end by 3 bases, with 16 bases between. Germline lookup yields CDR1 MNHEY and CDR2 SVGAGI. This CDR3 reads CASSYVGGGEDTEAFF. DNA of the CDR3: TGTGCCAGCAGTTACGTAGGTGGAGGGGAGGACACTGAAGCTTTCTTT.

This sequence joins TRBV6-5 and TRBJ2-3; D gene ambiguous. The V and J ends lost 2 bases and 4 bases respectively, with 7 bases between them. Germline V gene lookup returns CDR1 MNHEY and CDR2 SVGAGI. The CDR3 sequence is 13 residues long. The DNA of the CDR3 is TGTGCCAGCAGTTACGGGTCCCCAGATACGCAGTATTTT. As protein: CASSYGSPDTQYF.

The rearrangement links TRBV7-9 to TRBJ1-5; tentatively, D is TRBD1 (5 bases). This CDR3 has 14 amino acids. The germline V gene has CDR1 SEHNR and CDR2 FQNEAQ (reference sequence). V lost 1 base and J 9 bases, leaving 13 bases between the germline ends. CDR3 protein: CASSLGNGGGPQHF. In DNA form, the CDR3 reads TGTGCCAGCAGCTTAGGGAACGGCGGGGGGCCCCAGCATTTT.

The V call is TRBV14, the J call TRBJ2-7; possible D gene TRBD2, 5 bases. V lost 4 bases and J 2 bases, leaving 9 bases between the germline ends. CDR3 length equals 13 residues. CDR1 SGHDN and CDR2 FVKESK come from the germline V gene. The DNA of the CDR3 is TGTGCCAGCAGCCCGGGATCTCCCTACGAGCAGTACTTC. As protein: CASSPGSPYEQYF.

The chain couples TRBV5-4 to TRBJ1-4; unclear D gene. Germline V lookup: CDR1 SGHNT, CDR2 YYREEE (reference sequence). This CDR3 has 15 amino acids. The ends were cut back, 4 bases at V and 4 bases at J, with 14 bases in the middle. The CDR3 region is CASSPSGSGNEKLFF. DNA for the CDR3: TGTGCCAGCAGCCCCAGTGGGTCTGGTAATGAAAAACTGTTTTTT.

In this sample, this clone turned up a few times. V gene TRBV5-1 combines with J gene TRBJ2-1, with 11 bases identical to TRBD2. The CDR3 length is 15 residues. CDR1 and CDR2 from the germline V gene are SGHRS and YFSETQ. V trimming: 0 bases; J trimming: 4 bases; junction bases outside the gene matches: 0. The CDR3 loop is CASSLVAGGYNEQFF. DNA for the CDR3: TGCGCCAGCAGCTTGGTAGCGGGGGGGTACAATGAGCAGTTCTTC.

The chain combines TRBV5-6 with TRBJ2-3, with TRBD1 matching over 11 bases. CDR3 size: 14 residues. Germline V lookup: CDR1 SGHDT, CDR2 YYEEEE. The J segment lost 4 bases and the V segment lost 4 bases, leaving 2 bases of the junction unmatched. The CDR3 sequence is CASSGTGGADTQYF. The CDR3 DNA reads TGTGCCAGCAGCGGGACAGGGGGTGCAGATACGCAGTATTTT.

V and J are TRBV27 and TRBJ2-7, with 10 bases identical to TRBD1. V gave up 5 bases and J gave up 3 bases; unmatched junction bases: 4. Germline loops: CDR1 MNHEY, CDR2 SMNVEV (reference sequence). The CDR3 consists of 14 residues. In nucleotides, the CDR3 is TGTGCCAGCAGTCCCCGGGACAGGGGCTACGAGCAGTACTTC. It yields the protein CASSPRDRGYEQYF.

The rearrangement uses TRBV5-6 and TRBJ1-1, with D unclear. The CDR3 covers 13 residues. Germline V gene sequence: CDR1 SGHDT, CDR2 YYEEEE. V was cut by 5 bases and J by 1 base, with 9 bases left in between. This chain's CDR3 is CASSPTSNTEAFF. In nucleotides, the CDR3 is TGTGCCAGCAGTCCCACTTCGAACACTGAAGCTTTCTTT. The full variable domain, with the rest looked up from reference TRBV5-6 and TRBJ1-1, is DAGVTQSPTHLIKTRGQQVTLRCSPKSGHDTVSWYQQALGQGPQFIFQYYEEEERQRGNFPDRFSGHQFPNYSSELNVNALLLGDSALYLCASSPTSNTEAFFGQGTRLTVV.

The chain couples TRBV20-1 to TRBJ2-1; perhaps TRBD1 as D (5 bases). The CDR3 extends over 11 amino acids. Germline CDR1 and CDR2: DFQATT and SNEGSKA (reference sequence). V shed 5 bases and J shed 9 bases, with 11 bases lying between them. CDR3 sequence (DNA): TGCAGTGCTGGCAGGGAACCTGAGCAGTTCTTC. It encodes CSAGREPEQFF.

This sequence joins TRBV5-4 and TRBJ2-2; no clear D gene. V was pared by 0 bases and J by 8 bases, with 5 bases between. This CDR3 is built from 12 residues. In germline, CDR1 is SGHNT, CDR2 YYREEE (reference sequence). Here the CDR3 reads CASSLAGGELFF. Written as DNA, the CDR3 is TGTGCCAGCAGCTTGGCCGGTGGGGAGCTGTTTTTT.

The chain links TRBV6-1 to TRBJ2-5; the D gene is possibly TRBD2 (6 bases). Germline V gene sequence: CDR1 MNHNS, CDR2 SASEGT. V lost 4 bases and J 5 bases, leaving 11 bases between the germline ends. The CDR3 is 13 residues long. Written as DNA, the CDR3 is TGTGCCAGCAGTGGGCGGGGAGTGGAGACCCAGTACTTC. It codes for CASSGRGVETQYF.

This chain uses TRBV7-8 with TRBJ1-1; perhaps TRBD1 as D (5 bases). The CDR3 sequence is 17 residues long. Germline V gene data show CDR1 as SGHVS and CDR2 as FQNEAQ. The V and J ends lost 1 base and 6 bases respectively, with 21 bases between them. The CDR3 reads CASSLGTSGREVSEAFF. As DNA, the CDR3 is TGTGCCAGCAGCTTAGGAACTTCGGGACGGGAGGTTTCTGAAGCTTTCTTT.

This clone was counted a few times. This rearrangement joins TRBV19 to TRBJ1-6; weak D call: TRBD1 (5 bases). Germline V CDR1 and CDR2: LNHDA, SQIVND (reference sequence). The CDR3 runs 14 residues. V was pared by 5 bases and J by 4 bases, with 9 bases between. CDR3 DNA: TGTGCCAGTAGTTCACAGGCGTATAATTCACCCCTCCACTTT. It codes for CASSSQAYNSPLHF.

This chain uses TRBV9 with TRBJ2-1, with a possible D match to TRBD2 (6 bases). The V gene's germline CDR1 is SGDLS and CDR2 YYNGEE. Trimming took 5 bases from V and 0 from J, leaving 18 bases between them. The length of the CDR3 is 17 residues. The CDR3 DNA sequence: TGTGCCAGCAGACCCCTCGGAGGGCCTAGCTCCTACAATGAGCAGTTCTTC. It yields the protein CASRPLGGPSSYNEQFF.

The chain combines TRBV18 with TRBJ1-4; no definite D call. The germline V gene encodes CDR1 KGHSH and CDR2 LQKENI. V dropped 2 bases and J dropped 6 bases, with 10 bases sitting between them. CDR3 length: 14 amino acids. The CDR3 reads CASSPVRQYEKLFF. CDR3 nucleotide sequence: TGTGCCAGCTCACCAGTAAGGCAGTATGAAAAACTGTTTTTT.

The chain combines TRBV5-1 with TRBJ2-5, with D perhaps TRBD1 (7 bases). This CDR3 comprises 14 residues. Trimming cost V 3 bases and J 2 bases, with 11 bases left between them. Germline values: CDR1 SGHRS, CDR2 YFSETQ. DNA for the CDR3: TGCGCCAGCAGCTGGCGGGACAGACAAGAGACCCAGTACTTC. This encodes CASSWRDRQETQYF.

The V and J genes are TRBV6-5 and TRBJ2-2; D unresolved. V was cut by 4 bases and J by 5 bases, with 14 bases left in between. The CDR3 spans 15 residues. Looked up from germline, CDR1 is MNHEY and CDR2 is SVGAGI. Here the CDR3 reads CASSSHDPGTGELFF. Written as DNA, the CDR3 is TGTGCCAGCAGTTCCCATGACCCCGGGACCGGGGAGCTGTTTTTT.

The DNA for the CDR3 is TGTGCCAGCAGCTTAGAGGAGCGAACTAATGAAAAACTGTTTTTT. Translating gives CASSLEERTNEKLFF. The chain joins TRBV7-8 to TRBJ1-4, with no clear D. CDR1 and CDR2 (germline): SGHVS, FQNEAQ. The germline V and J ends were trimmed by 1 base and 1 base, with 7 bases remaining between them. This CDR3 is built from 15 residues.

This chain uses TRBV4-3 with TRBJ2-5; D ambiguous. V shed 1 base and J shed 5 bases, with 14 bases lying between them. CDR1 and CDR2 (germline): LGHNA, YSLEER. The CDR3 length is 15 residues. As DNA, the CDR3 is TGCGCCAGCAGCCAAGGGGTTGGTGCTTTCGAGACCCAGTACTTC. Residues: CASSQGVGAFETQYF.

This chain uses TRBV7-8 with TRBJ2-3; 8 nucleotides align to TRBD1. This CDR3 spans 16 amino acids. Germline V lookup: CDR1 SGHVS, CDR2 FQNEAQ. V lost 5 bases to trimming and J lost 1 base; unmatched junction nucleotides: 8. CDR3 DNA sequence: TGTGCCAGCAGCCCGAAGGACAGGGCCCGCACAGATACGCAGTATTTT. Its protein is CASSPKDRARTDTQYF.

This chain connects TRBV6-6 to TRBJ1-2, with D perhaps matching TRBD1 (5 bases). The V gene's germline CDR1 is MNHNY and CDR2 SVGAGI (reference sequence). Trimming stripped 0 bases from V and 6 bases from J, with 17 bases between. The length of the CDR3 is 16 residues. This CDR3 reads CASSYSPKGEGNGYTF. CDR3 DNA: TGTGCCAGCAGTTACTCACCCAAAGGGGAAGGGAATGGCTACACCTTC.

The CDR3 coding sequence is TGTGCCAGTTTAATTGTACGGACTGAAGCTTTCTTT. It is translated as CASLIVRTEAFF. This chain connects TRBV2 to TRBJ1-1; D remains ambiguous. This CDR3 is built from 12 residues. The germline V gene has CDR1 SNHLY and CDR2 FYNNEI. Trimming removed 9 bases at V and 5 bases at J, with 13 bases between.

The chain is built from TRBV5-4 and TRBJ2-1; 14 positions match TRBD2. Germline V gene sequence: CDR1 SGHNT, CDR2 YYREEE (reference sequence). CDR3 length equals 18 residues. V shed 4 bases and J 0 bases; nucleotides not matched to a gene: 6. The CDR3 region is CASSRGTSGSSSYNEQFF. The CDR3 DNA reads TGTGCCAGCAGCCGCGGGACTAGCGGGAGTAGCTCCTACAATGAGCAGTTCTTC.

This clone was seen only a few times. This chain connects TRBV6-6 to TRBJ1-5; TRBD1 matches 7 bases. The junction had 5 bases not matched to a gene; V was cut back by 5 bases and J by 1 base. Germline CDR1 MNHNY, CDR2 SVGAGI (reference sequence). The CDR3 loop spans 15 amino acids. The CDR3 DNA sequence: TGTGCCAGCAGTCGCCGACAGGGAAGCAATCAGCCCCAGCATTTT. Translating it yields CASSRRQGSNQPQHF.

V gene TRBV11-3 combines with J gene TRBJ2-1, with D possibly matching TRBD2 (6 bases). This CDR3 comprises 15 residues. The germline V gene encodes CDR1 SGHNT and CDR2 YENEEA. The V end lost 5 bases, the J end lost 3 bases, and 14 bases lay between the germline ends. CDR3 loop: CASSLRLVGYNEQFF. CDR3 in DNA: TGTGCCAGCAGCCTCCGACTAGTTGGCTACAATGAGCAGTTCTTC.